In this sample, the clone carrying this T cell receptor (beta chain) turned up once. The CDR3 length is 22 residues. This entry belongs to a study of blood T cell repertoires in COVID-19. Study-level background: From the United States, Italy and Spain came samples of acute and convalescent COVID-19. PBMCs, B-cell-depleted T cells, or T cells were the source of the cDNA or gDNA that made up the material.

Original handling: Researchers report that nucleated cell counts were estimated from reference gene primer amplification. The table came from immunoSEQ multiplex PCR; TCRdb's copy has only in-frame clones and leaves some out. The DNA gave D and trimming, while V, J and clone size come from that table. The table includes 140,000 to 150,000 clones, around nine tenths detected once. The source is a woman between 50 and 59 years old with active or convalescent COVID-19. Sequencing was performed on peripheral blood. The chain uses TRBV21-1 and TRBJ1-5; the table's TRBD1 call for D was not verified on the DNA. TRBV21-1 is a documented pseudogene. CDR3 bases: TGTGCCAGCAGCCGAGGGACAGGGGACGTTCGTTGGTCACTTCAGGAATATCAGCCCCAGCATTTT. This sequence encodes CASSRGTGDVRWSLQEYQPQHF.